This paragraph covers one T cell receptor beta chain sequence. No antigen is known for it. Using its own MiXCR run on the 5' RACE reads, TCRdb lists one record per CDR3 protein. The data hold some 220,000 distinct CDR3 sequences, with 7.5% to 9.5% observed a single time. This sample is drawn from a study of CD8 T cells in ankylosing spondylitis. Notes on the study in general: Significant enrichment of disease-linked clones was reported in matched ankylosing spondylitis synovial fluid.

CDR1 is SEHNR, CDR2 FQNEAQ, per germline (reference sequence). Trimming stripped 6 bases from V and 4 bases from J, with 13 bases between. CDR3 length: 14 residues. The source material was blood, either unsorted or a sorted T cell fraction (not recorded which). The rearrangement links TRBV7-9 to TRBJ2-1; possible D gene TRBD1, 6 bases. The receptor was isolated from a female donor with ankylosing spondylitis or in good health (not recorded which). The CDR3: CASRGAGAYNEQFF. The CDR3 bases are TGTGCCAGCAGAGGAGCAGGGGCGTACAATGAGCAGTTCTTC.